This T cell receptor (beta chain) emerged from a study of shared clonotypes between healthy human individuals. General study results and limits: Several donors showed sharing of around 5% of naive CD4 clonotypes.

Deep-level settings were used for running the assay. The sorted-subset replicate PCRs were given around 0.2 ug DNA, which is about 29,000 T cell genomes. TCRdb's copy holds only in-frame clones and misses some; the assay was immunoSEQ multiplex PCR. Among some 2,500,000 clones listed, approximately 93% were seen once. Comment on this clone: The antigen remains undetermined.

CDR1 and CDR2 (germline): SGHNT, YENEEA. The V and J ends lost 5 bases and 5 bases respectively, with 13 bases between them. The CDR3 sequence is 14 residues long. The sample taken for sequencing was naive CD4+ T cells from PBMCs. This sample's subset: CD45RA+ positively selected. V usage is TRBV11-3 and J usage is TRBJ1-5; D uncertain. The TCR was taken from a man younger than 35 in good health. Some clones in this sample may be carry-over from other donors' samples. Here the CDR3 DNA reads TGTGCCAGCAGCCCCTCAAGAGTGGATCAGCCCCAGCATTTT. It codes for CASSPSRVDQPQHF.